Shown below are 7 T cell receptor beta chains from a single sample sequenced in a study of siplizumab effects on memory and regulatory T cells. Some clones are missing from TCRdb's copy, which holds only in-frame ones; the method was immunoSEQ multiplex PCR. Of 65,000 to 85,000 clones listed, roughly 93% were seen once; the top ten hold roughly 5.2%. Sequenced: CD8+ T cells sorted from blood. The receptors were sampled from a human donor in good health.

The genes are TRBV9 and TRBJ2-7; TRBD1 might be the D (6 bases). The CDR3 spans 14 residues. Germline V gene data show CDR1 as SGDLS and CDR2 as YYNGEE. Trimming removed 2 bases at V and 2 bases at J, with 11 bases between. The CDR3 coding sequence is TGTGCCAGCAGCGTTCGGGACACCACCTACGAGCAGTACTTC. Encoded protein: CASSVRDTTYEQYF.

The chain combines TRBV12-5 with TRBJ2-7, with D tentatively TRBD2 (6 bases). This CDR3 region has 16 residues. V was trimmed by 5 bases and J by 0 bases, leaving 17 bases between them. Germline V CDR1 and CDR2: LGHNT, FRNRAP. The CDR3 coding sequence is TGTGCTAGTGGTGCTACCGGGACTCCCACCTCCTACGAGCAGTACTTC. It yields the protein CASGATGTPTSYEQYF.

The chain combines TRBV7-9 with TRBJ2-7; no firm D call. This CDR3 region has 15 residues. Trimming cost V 2 bases and J 1 base, with 12 bases left between them. Germline CDR1 SEHNR, CDR2 FQNEAQ (reference sequence). CDR3 protein: CASSLTMGSSYEQYF. CDR3 bases: TGTGCCAGCAGCTTAACGATGGGCAGTTCCTACGAGCAGTACTTC.

The rearrangement uses TRBV29-1 and TRBJ1-1; D is ambiguous. Trimming removed 4 bases from V and 4 bases from J, with 16 bases in between. The length of the CDR3 is 14 residues. Germline V gene lookup returns CDR1 SQVTM and CDR2 ANQGSEA. As DNA, the CDR3 is TGCAGCGTTGTAGGAGGTGACCTCGGCACTGAAGCTTTCTTT. This encodes CSVVGGDLGTEAFF.

V usage is TRBV2 and J usage is TRBJ2-7; a weak D match, TRBD2 (5 bases). Germline V gives CDR1 SNHLY, CDR2 FYNNEI. This CDR3 comprises 15 residues. The V end was cut by 2 bases, the J end by 2 bases, with 13 bases between. The CDR3 nucleotides read TGTGCCAGCAGTGAAATGGCAGGAGGACCCTACGAGCAGTACTTC. Protein: CASSEMAGGPYEQYF.

The rearrangement joins TRBV29-1 to TRBJ2-7; 8 bases agree with TRBD1. The CDR3 totals 14 residues. Germline values: CDR1 SQVTM, CDR2 ANQGSEA. V was pared by 6 bases and J by 0 bases, with 7 bases of the junction left unmatched. The CDR3 spells CSVTGGQSSYEQYF. The CDR3 DNA follows: TGCAGCGTCACAGGGGGACAGAGCTCCTACGAGCAGTACTTC.

The chain carries TRBV2 and TRBJ1-4; D is perhaps TRBD1 (5 bases). Per the germline V gene, CDR1 is SNHLY and CDR2 is FYNNEI. The CDR3 is 14 residues long. V dropped 6 bases and J dropped 2 bases, with 10 bases sitting between them. CDR3 in amino acids: CASRTGVTNEKLFF. For the CDR3, the DNA is TGTGCCAGCAGGACGGGGGTGACTAATGAAAAACTGTTTTTT.